This T cell receptor (beta chain) emerged from a study of blood T cell repertoires in COVID-19. Study at large: The United States, Italy and Spain provided the acute and convalescent COVID-19 samples. The analysed material was cDNA or gDNA that came from T cells, B-cell-depleted T cells, or PBMCs.

Germline CDR1 LNHDA, CDR2 SQIVND (reference sequence). The J segment lost 2 bases and the V segment lost 1 base, leaving 4 bases of the junction unmatched. The CDR3 runs to 15 residues. Per the authors' pipeline: The assay estimated nucleated cells by amplifying reference gene primers. Repertoires were generated with immunoSEQ multiplex PCR, while TCRdb's copy carries only in-frame clones and drops some. The DNA gave D and trimming, while V, J and clone size come from that table. The sample comprises over 250,000 clones, around 89% of which are singletons, and 0.99% rests with the top ten. Sequenced sample: peripheral blood. This chain links TRBV19 with TRBJ2-7, with TRBD2 matching over 8 bases. This clonotype was sampled from a woman aged 40 to 50 who had recovered from COVID-19. Here the CDR3 DNA reads TGTGCCAGTAGTATAGGACCGACTAGCGCCTACGAGCAGTACGTC. Translation gives CASSIGPTSAYEQYV.